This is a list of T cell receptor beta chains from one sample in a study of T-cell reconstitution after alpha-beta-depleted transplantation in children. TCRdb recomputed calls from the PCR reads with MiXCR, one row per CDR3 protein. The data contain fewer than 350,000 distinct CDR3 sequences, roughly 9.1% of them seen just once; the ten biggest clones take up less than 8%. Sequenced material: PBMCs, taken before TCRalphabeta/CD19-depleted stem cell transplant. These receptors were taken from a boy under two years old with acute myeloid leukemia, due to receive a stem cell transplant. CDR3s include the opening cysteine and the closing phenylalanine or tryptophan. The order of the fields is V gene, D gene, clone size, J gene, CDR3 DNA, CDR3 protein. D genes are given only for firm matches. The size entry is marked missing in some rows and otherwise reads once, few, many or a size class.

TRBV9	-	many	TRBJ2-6	TGTGCCAGCAGCGTCAATCCAGACTCTGGGGCCAACGTCCTGACTTTC	CASSVNPDSGANVLTF
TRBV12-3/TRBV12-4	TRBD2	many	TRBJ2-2	TGTGCCAGCAGTTCGGGACTAGCGGGAGTTATGACCGGGGAGCTGTTTTTT	CASSSGLAGVMTGELFF
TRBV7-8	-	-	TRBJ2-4	TGTGCCAGCAGCTCAGTCCTGGGCAAAAACATTCAGTACTTC	CASSSVLGKNIQYF
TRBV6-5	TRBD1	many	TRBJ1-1	TGTGCCAGCAGTTACTCAGGGGGCGACACTGAAGCTTTCTTT	CASSYSGGDTEAFF
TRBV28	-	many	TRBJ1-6	TGTGCCAGCAGTACCCTAGGGCTGAGCTCCTATAATTCACCCCTCCACTTT	CASSTLGLSSYNSPLHF
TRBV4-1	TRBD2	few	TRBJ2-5	TGCGCCAGCAGCCATCCGGGACTAGCACAAGAGACCCAGTACTTC	CASSHPGLAQETQYF
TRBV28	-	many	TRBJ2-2	TGTGCCAGCAGTTTTCTGATGACCGGGGAGCTGTTTTTT	CASSFLMTGELFF
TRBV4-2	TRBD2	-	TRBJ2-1	TGTGCCAGCAGCCAAGCGGGGGGGCAGTTCTTC	CASSQAGGQFF
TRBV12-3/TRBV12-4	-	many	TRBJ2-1	TGTGCCAGCAACCCGGAGGCCCGTGAAGGGTTGTTCTTC	CASNPEAREGLFF
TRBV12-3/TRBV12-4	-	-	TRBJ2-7	TGTGCCAGCAGTTTCCCGGGCTCCTACGACCAGTACTTC	CASSFPGSYDQYF
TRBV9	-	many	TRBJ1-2	TGTGCCAGCAGCGTAGGCAACTATGGCTACACCTTC	CASSVGNYGYTF
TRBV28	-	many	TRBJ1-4	TGTGCCAGCAGTTTCTCGCTATGGGCAGTTAATGAAAAACTGTTTTTT	CASSFSLWAVNEKLFF
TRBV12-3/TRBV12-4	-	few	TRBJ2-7	TGTGCCAGCAGTCCCCATAGTTCCTACGAGCAGTACTTC	CASSPHSSYEQYF
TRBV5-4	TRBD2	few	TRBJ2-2	TGTGCCAGCAGCTGGGGGCTAGCGGGAGAGTGGGCCACCGGGGAGCTGTTTTTT	CASSWGLAGEWATGELFF
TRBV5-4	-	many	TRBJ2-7	TGTGCCAGCAGCTATACGGGGGCGTCCTACGAGCAGTACTTC	CASSYTGASYEQYF
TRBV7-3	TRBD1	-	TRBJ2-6	TGTGCCAGCAGCCCCAACAGGGGGCAACGCTCTGGGGCCAACGTCCTGACTTTC	CASSPNRGQRSGANVLTF
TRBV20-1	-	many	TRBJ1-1	TGCAGTGCTAGAGATCGTAGGACGGTGAACACTGAAGCTTTCTTT	CSARDRRTVNTEAFF
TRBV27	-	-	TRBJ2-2	TGTGCCAGCAGCGGAACAGGGCCGGGCACCGGGGAGCTGTTTTTT	CASSGTGPGTGELFF
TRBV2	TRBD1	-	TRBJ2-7	TGTGCCATCGTGTCAGATGACAGGGGCTACGAGCAGTACTTC	CAIVSDDRGYEQYF
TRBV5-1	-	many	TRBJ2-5	TGCGCCAGCAGCGCGCCGGACAACCAAGAGACCCAGTACTTC	CASSAPDNQETQYF
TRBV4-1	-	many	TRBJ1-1	TGCGCCAGCAGCCAAGATCTAGAGTTACAGGACCTGGGAGCTTTCTTT	CASSQDLELQDLGAFF
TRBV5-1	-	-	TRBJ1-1	TGCGCCAGCAGCTTGGCGGGGGCAGGGTGGAACACTGAAGCTTTCTTT	CASSLAGAGWNTEAFF
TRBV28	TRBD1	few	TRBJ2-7	TGTGCCAGCACCCTGGGACAGGCCTACGAGCAGTACTTC	CASTLGQAYEQYF
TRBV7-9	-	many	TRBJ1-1	TGTGCCAGCAGCTTAGGGACAGCGAACACTGAAGCTTTCTTT	CASSLGTANTEAFF
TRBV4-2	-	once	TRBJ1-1	TGTGCCAGCAGCCAAGAAGCCAGGAACACTGAAGCTTTCTTT	CASSQEARNTEAFF
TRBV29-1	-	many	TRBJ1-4	TGCAGCGCTAACACCTGGGGGTCAACTAATGAAAAACTGTTTTTT	CSANTWGSTNEKLFF
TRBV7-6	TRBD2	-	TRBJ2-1	TGTGCCAGCAGCAAACTAGCGGGGGAGTACAATGAGCAGTTCTTC	CASSKLAGEYNEQFF
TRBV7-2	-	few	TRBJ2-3	TGTGCCAGCAGCTTAGGGAGGGGGGTGGGCACAGATACGCAGTATTTT	CASSLGRGVGTDTQYF
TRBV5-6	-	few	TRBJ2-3	TGTGCCAGCAGCTTCGCCAGGGATACGCAGTATTTT	CASSFARDTQYF
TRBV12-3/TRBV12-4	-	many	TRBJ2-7	TGTGCCAGCAGTCCCTACCCAAGCTCCTACGAGCAGTACTTC	CASSPYPSSYEQYF
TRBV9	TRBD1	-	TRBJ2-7	TGTGCCAGCAGCGCCTGGGACAGGGGGACCTACGAGCAGTACTTC	CASSAWDRGTYEQYF
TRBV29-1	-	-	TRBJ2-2	TGCAGCGTCAGGAACACCGGGGAGCTGTTTTTT	CSVRNTGELFF
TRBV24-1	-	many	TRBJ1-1	TGTGCCACCAGTGATCACCAGGGGACTGAAGCTTTCTTT	CATSDHQGTEAFF
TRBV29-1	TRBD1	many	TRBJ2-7	TGCAGCGTTGAAGATGAGGGACAGGAGTCCTACGAGCAGTACTTC	CSVEDEGQESYEQYF
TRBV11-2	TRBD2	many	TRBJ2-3	TGTGCCAGCAGCTTGTCCGGGACTAGCGGGCCCTCTAGCACAGATACGCAGTATTTT	CASSLSGTSGPSSTDTQYF
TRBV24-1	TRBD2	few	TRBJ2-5	TGTGCCACCAGTGCTAGCGGGAGGGGTCAAGAGACCCAGTACTTC	CATSASGRGQETQYF
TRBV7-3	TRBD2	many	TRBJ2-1	TGTGCCAGCAGCTTATCTGGGGGAGGGTGGTACAATGAGCAGTTCTTC	CASSLSGGGWYNEQFF
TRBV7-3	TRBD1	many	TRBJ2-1	TGTGCCAGCAGCCCCCGGGACAGGGAAGGGAATGAGCAGTTCTTC	CASSPRDREGNEQFF
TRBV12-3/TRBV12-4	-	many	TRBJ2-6	TGTGCCAGCAGCCCGAGGAGGGGGGCCAACGTCCTGACTTTC	CASSPRRGANVLTF
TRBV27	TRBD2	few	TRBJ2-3	TGTGCCAGCAGTTTCTTTCGGGGGGGAGATACGCAGTATTTT	CASSFFRGGDTQYF
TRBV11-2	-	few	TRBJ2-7	TGTGCCAGCAGCTTAGTAGGGGAAGTGCAGTACTTC	CASSLVGEVQYF
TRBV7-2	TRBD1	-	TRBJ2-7	TGTGCCAGCAGCTATCGACAGGGGGCGAACGAGCAGTACTTC	CASSYRQGANEQYF
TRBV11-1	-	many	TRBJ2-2	TGTGCCAGCAGGAGTTACACCGGGGAGCTGTTTTTT	CASRSYTGELFF
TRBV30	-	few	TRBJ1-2	TGTGCCCGTCGCGGGAACTATGGCTACACCTTC	CARRGNYGYTF
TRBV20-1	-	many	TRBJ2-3	TGCAGTGCTAGAGAAGACAGGAGCCGATTCACAGATACGCAGTATTTT	CSAREDRSRFTDTQYF